This TCR beta chain was retrieved from a study of human T cells and chemical hapten exposure. Study-level information: Skin of the upper inner arm, approximately 2 cm by approximately 2 cm, received 2% DPC for sensitization. Whole-study findings and limits: While controls formed fewer of them, expanded TCRs formed significantly more large CDR3 similarity clusters. TCRs at a frequency above 1 in 1000 stayed unchanged with DPC sensitization.

Authors' data handling: A per-sample median of about 96,000 TCRs was observed, with a range of roughly 20,000 to 690,600. One entry per CDR3 protein results from TCRdb running MiXCR on the RACE reads. TCRdb, not the original authors, processed these V and J calls. Of 190,000 or so distinct CDR3 sequences in the sample, approximately 29% are singletons; the top ten hold about 2.8%. With regard to this clonotype: Antigen specificity is unknown.

Time point noted: pre-sensitization, week 0. The treatment denotes: therapeutic diphenylcyclopropenone sensitization with weekly scalp DPC. The V segment lost 2 bases and the J segment 5 bases; nucleotides outside the gene matches: 9. Germline assignment: CDR1 MDHEN and CDR2 SYDVKM. This CDR3 has 19 amino acids. The chain carries TRBV28 and TRBJ2-1, with 16 bases matching TRBD2. The sequencing used whole blood, collected in connection with sensitization to the hapten diphenylcyclopropenone (DPC). The sequence was collected from a woman in her twenties or thirties with alopecia areata. Some clones in this sample may be carry-over from other donors' samples. The CDR3 region has the DNA TGTGCCAGCAGTTTACGGGGGACTAGCGGGGGGGGACCCCACAATGAGCAGTTCTTC. Translation gives CASSLRGTSGGGPHNEQFF.